There are a few counts of the clone carrying this TCR beta chain. This sample was taken from a study of T-cell memory formation after mild COVID-19. This CDR3 has 13 residues. Germline CDR1 and CDR2: MNHEY and SVGAGI. V lost 6 bases to trimming and J lost 4 bases; unmatched junction nucleotides: 6. TCRdb passed the 5' RACE reads through MiXCR, listing each CDR3 protein once. This table holds 340,000 or so distinct CDR3 sequences, 10% to 15% found once. Sequencing was done on a sample of PBMCs or a T cell subset sorted from them (not recorded which). The sequence was obtained from a man between 18 and 35 years old who had mild COVID-19 (a few samples of this study predate the infection). Cell type and time point are not known. This chain connects TRBV6-5 to TRBJ2-7; 7 bases are shared with TRBD1. The CDR3 loop is CASRPGTVYEQYF. The CDR3 region has the DNA TGTGCCAGCAGGCCCGGGACAGTTTACGAGCAGTACTTC.